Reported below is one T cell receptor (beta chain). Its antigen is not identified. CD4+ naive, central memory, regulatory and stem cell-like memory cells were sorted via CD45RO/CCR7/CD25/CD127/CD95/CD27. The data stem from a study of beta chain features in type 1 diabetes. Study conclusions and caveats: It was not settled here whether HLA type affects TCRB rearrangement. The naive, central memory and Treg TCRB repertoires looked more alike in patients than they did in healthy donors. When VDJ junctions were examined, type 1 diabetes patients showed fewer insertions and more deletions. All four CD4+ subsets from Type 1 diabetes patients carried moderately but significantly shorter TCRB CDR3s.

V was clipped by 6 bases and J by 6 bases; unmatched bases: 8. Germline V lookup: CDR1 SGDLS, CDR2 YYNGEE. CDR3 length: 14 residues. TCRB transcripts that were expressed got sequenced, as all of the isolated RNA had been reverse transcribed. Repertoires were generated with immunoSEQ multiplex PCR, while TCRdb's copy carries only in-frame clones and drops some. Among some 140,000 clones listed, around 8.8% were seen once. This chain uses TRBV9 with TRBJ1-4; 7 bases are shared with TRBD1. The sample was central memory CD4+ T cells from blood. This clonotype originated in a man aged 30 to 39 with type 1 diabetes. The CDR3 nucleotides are TGTGCCAGCAATTTAGGGGGCGCGGATGAAAAACTGTTTTTT. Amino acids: CASNLGGADEKLFF.